This T cell receptor (beta chain) emerged from a study of blood T cells in healthy people across ages. The sample holds a few counts of this clonotype. Its antigen is not known. No fewer than 5.5 micrograms of total RNA were isolated from every sample. The CDR3 is 15 residues long. Looked up from germline, CDR1 is SNHLY and CDR2 is FYNNEI. V dropped 7 bases and J dropped 4 bases, with 18 bases sitting between them. General observations from the study: Donors of long life had a larger count of naive CD4+ cells and greater diversity than aged donors.

With a J-beta primer mix and a sample-barcoded 5' primer, a second PCR ran roughly 7 to 11 cycles. CDR3-containing paired-end reads numbering at least 2.5 million came from each sample. From the 5' RACE reads, TCRdb called clonotypes with MiXCR, one entry per CDR3 protein. The profile covers 1 million or so distinct CDR3 sequences, with 25% appearing a single time and 0.75% taken by the ten largest. These data are also associated with another study on T cells of mothers and their children. As reported in that work: Every microgram of extracted RNA entered cDNA synthesis, roughly 1.6 ug per 15 ul.

V usage is TRBV2 and J usage is TRBJ2-3; D possibly corresponds to TRBD1 (6 bases). The receptor comes from a girl aged 2-9 years in good health. Input material: blood. This CDR3 is CASILPGQGADTQYF. CDR3 nucleotide sequence: TGTGCCAGCATCCTGCCGGGACAAGGTGCAGATACGCAGTATTTT.